This T cell receptor beta chain was sequenced during a study of blood T cell repertoires in COVID-19. It was during active infection that Seattle patients were enrolled and then longitudinally followed. CDR3 length equals 13 residues. Only in-frame clones appear in the TCRdb table, and some are missing; sequencing was by immunoSEQ multiplex PCR. The sample lists over 250,000 clones, more than 85% occurring once. The rearrangement joins TRBV21-1 to TRBJ2-2; the table's D gene call, TRBD2, was not cross checked with the DNA. TRBV21-1 is given as a pseudogene. Sequenced sample: peripheral blood. The receptor was isolated from a woman aged 30 to 39 with COVID-19, enrolled during active disease. Written as DNA, the CDR3 is TGTACCGAGGGTGGAAAGAACACCGGGGAGCTGTTTTTT. It translates to CTEGGKNTGELFF.